Reported below is one T cell receptor beta chain. Germline CDR1 and CDR2: MRHNA and SNTAGT. The CDR3 has 15 residues. The V end lost 3 bases, the J end lost 1 base, and 12 bases lay between the germline ends. The data were taken from a study of blood T cell repertoires in COVID-19. Libraries were prepared by immunoSEQ multiplex PCR; TCRdb keeps only in-frame clonotypes and omits some of them. The sample records approximately 300,000 clones, 86% being singletons. The material sequenced was peripheral blood. The V gene is TRBV6-4, the J gene TRBJ2-5, with a weak D call TRBD2 (6 bases). The sequence was obtained from a woman aged 50 to 60 with acute or convalescent COVID-19. The CDR3 DNA reads TGTGCCAGCAGTGAATCCAGCGGGCCCCAAGAGACCCAGTACTTC. The encoded protein is CASSESSGPQETQYF.